The T cell receptor beta chain described here comes from a study of blood T cell repertoires in COVID-19. This table comes from immunoSEQ multiplex PCR, and its TCRdb copy is limited to in-frame clones, with some not included. The table has under 450,000 clones, more than 85% seen once. Trimming removed 2 bases from V and 1 base from J, with 11 bases in between. The V gene's germline CDR1 is GTSNPN and CDR2 SVGIG (reference sequence). The CDR3 loop spans 14 amino acids. Grouping used clinical history reported by participants in a survey and questionnaire. The chain employs TRBV30 and TRBJ1-1, with D possibly matching TRBD1 (5 bases). The sequenced sample was PBMCs or T cells enriched from blood (not recorded which). The clonotype comes from a woman aged 40 to 55 who had been exposed to COVID-19. The CDR3 sequence is CAWSHQTGNTEAFF. DNA of the CDR3: TGTGCCTGGAGTCATCAAACAGGGAACACTGAAGCTTTCTTT.